This is a list of T cell receptor beta chains from one sample in a study of blood T cell repertoires in COVID-19. Produced via immunoSEQ multiplex PCR; TCRdb's table is partial and in-frame only. The sample yields around 270,000 clones, about 85% seen once. Source material: peripheral blood. Receptors originate from a human donor with COVID-19, enrolled during active disease. The donor label of this sample is uncertain. Each CDR3 is given with its conserved first and last residue.

V gene	J gene	CDR3 length	CDR3 protein
TRBV5-6	TRBJ1-1	13	CASTHRAHTEAFF
TRBV7-9	TRBJ1-6	18	CASSSGQGIGSYNSPLHF
TRBV19	TRBJ1-5	15	CASTETGLAAQPQHF
TRBV5-1	TRBJ1-3	16	CASSLEYAGSGNTIYF
TRBV6-5	TRBJ1-1	11	CASSRGQEAFF
TRBV6-6	TRBJ1-1	13	CASSNVTGRQAFF
TRBV27	TRBJ2-7	15	CASSLLTSGLYEQYF
TRBV7-9	TRBJ2-2	19	CASTLREGLIGVMDGELFF
TRBV11-1	TRBJ2-7	15	CASSLGLAGAELQYF
TRBV7-9	TRBJ2-1	18	CASSSSLTGGTGYNEQFF
TRBV7-7	TRBJ2-5	13	CASSLEIGGTQYF
TRBV11-2	TRBJ2-3	15	CASSRTSGSPDTQYF
TRBV6-5	TRBJ1-2	14	CASIRDRLNYGYTF
TRBV27	TRBJ2-1	15	CASRVGTGIHNEQFF
TRBV7-9	TRBJ2-7	13	CASSAQGSGEQYF
TRBV4-2	TRBJ1-3	18	CASSQDLVGESSGNTIYF
TRBV6-6	TRBJ2-7	16	CASSPLSTVGSGEQYF
TRBV19	TRBJ2-2	21	CASSLTRPGQGRAVRTGELFF
TRBV7-2	TRBJ2-2	15	CASSQGQANTGELFF
TRBV6-5	TRBJ2-2	15	CASSFRTDNTGELFF
TRBV7-9	TRBJ2-2	16	CASSFRQGQNTGELFF
TRBV19	TRBJ1-3	15	CASKDRGTDGNTIYF
TRBV30	TRBJ1-3	15	CAWTSTDRSGNTIYF
TRBV7-9	TRBJ2-1	16	CASSLAGLEIRDEQFF
TRBV11-2	TRBJ2-5	17	CASSLTGGLSLGETQYF
TRBV14	TRBJ1-2	14	CASSQDPRVGGYTF
TRBV7-8	TRBJ1-5	16	CASSLARGQSNQPQHF
TRBV28	TRBJ2-1	15	CASRFGLAGTGEQFF
TRBV9	TRBJ2-2	16	CASSFLAGGGTGELFF
TRBV28	TRBJ1-5	13	CASRLGTVQPQHF
TRBV30	TRBJ1-5	14	CAWSVRRVSQPQHF
TRBV29-1	TRBJ1-1	13	CSVTGQGLTEAFF
TRBV7-9	TRBJ2-2	17	CASSIPPGQGNTGELFF
TRBV7-2	TRBJ2-3	15	CASSSSSGYTDTQYF
TRBV6-6	TRBJ2-2	14	CASKLELDTGELFF
TRBV5-4	TRBJ2-5	13	CASSLQGGETQYF
TRBV19	TRBJ1-4	16	CASKGQTSATNEKLFF
TRBV5-1	TRBJ1-2	15	CASSLGHLDNYGYTF
TRBV9	TRBJ2-5	14	CASGRSGGQETQYF
TRBV29-1	TRBJ1-4	14	CSVRRGATNEKLFF